This T cell receptor (beta chain) was observed in a study of T cell repertoires in ileal Crohn's disease. The wider study: At surgery, less than 45% of patients smoked, with median disease duration approximately 8 years. At postoperative colonoscopy, neoterminal ileum biopsies were taken as M6.

Germline CDR1 reads KGHSH; CDR2 reads LQKENI. This CDR3 spans 16 amino acids. V was trimmed by 6 bases and J by 3 bases, leaving 21 bases between them. Clones were read by immunoSEQ multiplex PCR, and TCRdb kept only the in-frame ones, dropping some. Of around 5,600 clones listed, 65% to 85% were seen once; the top ten hold 30% to 35%. Documented time point: neoterminal ileum biopsy at postoperative endoscopy, about 6 months after surgery. The sequenced sample was ileal tissue. The source is an adult with Crohn's disease. The chain recombines TRBV18 with TRBJ2-7, with D possibly called TRBD1 or TRBD2 (5 bases each). The DNA for the CDR3 is TGTGCCAGCTCTCCGACTGGGGGAAAGGGGTGCTACGAGCAGTACTTC. Translating gives CASSPTGGKGCYEQYF.